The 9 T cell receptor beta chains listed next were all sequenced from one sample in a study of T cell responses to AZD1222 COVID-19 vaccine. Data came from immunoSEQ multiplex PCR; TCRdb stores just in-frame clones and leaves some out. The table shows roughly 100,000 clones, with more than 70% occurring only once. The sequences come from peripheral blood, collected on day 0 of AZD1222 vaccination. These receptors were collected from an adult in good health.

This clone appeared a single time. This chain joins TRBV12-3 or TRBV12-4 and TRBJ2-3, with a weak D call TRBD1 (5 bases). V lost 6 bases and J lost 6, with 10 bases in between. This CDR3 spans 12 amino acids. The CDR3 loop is CASSDQGDTQYF. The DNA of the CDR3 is TGTGCCAGCAGCGACCAGGGTGATACGCAGTATTTT.

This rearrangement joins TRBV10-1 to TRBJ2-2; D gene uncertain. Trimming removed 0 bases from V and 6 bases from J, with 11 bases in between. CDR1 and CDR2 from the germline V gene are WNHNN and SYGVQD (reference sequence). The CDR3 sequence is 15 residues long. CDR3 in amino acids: CASSESRAGSGELFF. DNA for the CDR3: TGCGCCAGCAGTGAGTCACGGGCCGGGTCCGGGGAGCTGTTTTTT.

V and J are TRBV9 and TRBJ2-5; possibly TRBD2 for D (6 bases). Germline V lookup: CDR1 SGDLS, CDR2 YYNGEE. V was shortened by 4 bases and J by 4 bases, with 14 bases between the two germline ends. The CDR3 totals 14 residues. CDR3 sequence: CASSTGTGGETQYF. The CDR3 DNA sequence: TGTGCCAGCAGCACGGGGACTGGTGGAGAGACCCAGTACTTC.

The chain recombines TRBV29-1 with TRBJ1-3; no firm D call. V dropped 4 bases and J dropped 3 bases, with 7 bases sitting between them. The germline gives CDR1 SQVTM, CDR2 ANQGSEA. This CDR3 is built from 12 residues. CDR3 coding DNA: TGCAGCGTTGGGACGGGTGGAAACACCATATATTTT. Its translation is CSVGTGGNTIYF.

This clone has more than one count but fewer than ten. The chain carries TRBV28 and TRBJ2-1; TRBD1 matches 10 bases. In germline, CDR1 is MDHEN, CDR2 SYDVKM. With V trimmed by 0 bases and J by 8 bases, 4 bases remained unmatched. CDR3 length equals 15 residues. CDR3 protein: CASSLWSGTGDEQFF. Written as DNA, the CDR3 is TGTGCCAGCAGTTTATGGTCAGGGACAGGGGATGAGCAGTTCTTC. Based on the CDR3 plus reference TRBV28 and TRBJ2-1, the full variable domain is DVKVTQSSRYLVKRTGEKVFLECVQDMDHENMFWYRQDPGLGLRLIYFSYDVKMKEKGDIPEGYSVSREKKERFSLILESASTNQTSMYLCASSLWSGTGDEQFFGPGTRLTVL.

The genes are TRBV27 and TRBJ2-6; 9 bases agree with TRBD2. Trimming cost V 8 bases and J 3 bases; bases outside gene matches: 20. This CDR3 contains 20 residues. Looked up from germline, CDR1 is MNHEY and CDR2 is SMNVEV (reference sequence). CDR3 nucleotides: TGTGCCAGCTGTACTACCAATTGGGGTAGCGGGAGAGGTGGGGCCAACGTCCTGACTTTC. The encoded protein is CASCTTNWGSGRGGANVLTF. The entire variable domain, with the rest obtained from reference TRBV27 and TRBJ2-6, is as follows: EAQVTQNPRYLITVTGKKLTVTCSQNMNHEYMSWYRQDPGLGLRQIYYSMNVEVTDKGDVPEGYKVSRKEKRNFPLILESPSPNQTSLYFCASCTTNWGSGRGGANVLTFGAGSRLTVL.

The DNA of the CDR3 is TGTGCCATCAGTGGGCCGCGGACCTACGAGCAGTACTTC. This gives the protein CAISGPRTYEQYF. The gene calls are TRBV10-3 and TRBJ2-7; D gene uncertain. Trimming cost V 4 bases and J 2 bases, with 9 bases left between them. Germline loops: CDR1 ENHRY, CDR2 SYGVKD. The length of the CDR3 is 13 residues.

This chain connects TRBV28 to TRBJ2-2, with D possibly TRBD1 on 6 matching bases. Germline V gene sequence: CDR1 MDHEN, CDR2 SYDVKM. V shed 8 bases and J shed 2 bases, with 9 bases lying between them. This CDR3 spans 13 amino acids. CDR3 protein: CASRQVNTGELFF. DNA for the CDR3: TGTGCCAGCCGACAGGTCAACACCGGGGAGCTGTTTTTT.

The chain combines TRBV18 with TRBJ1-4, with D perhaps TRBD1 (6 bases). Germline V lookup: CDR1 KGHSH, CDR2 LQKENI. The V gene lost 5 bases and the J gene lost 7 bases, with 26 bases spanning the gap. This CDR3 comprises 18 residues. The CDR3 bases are TGTGCCAGCTCAGCAGGGGCCCCCCTCGGCGTAATGTTTGAAAAACTGTTTTTT. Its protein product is CASSAGAPLGVMFEKLFF. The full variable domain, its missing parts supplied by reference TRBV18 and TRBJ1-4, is NAGVMQNPRHLVRRRGQEARLRCSPMKGHSHVYWYRQLPEEGLKFMVYLQKENIIDESGMPKERFSAEFPKEGPSILRIQQVVRGDSAAYFCASSAGAPLGVMFEKLFFGSGTQLSVL.